What follows are 21 T cell receptor beta chains derived from one specimen sequenced in a study of T cell repertoires in ileal Crohn's disease. Sequenced by immunoSEQ multiplex PCR; TCRdb stores in-frame clones only, minus some. The sample shows 7,300 or so clones, 80% to 95% of them seen only once. Input material: ileal tissue. These receptors were obtained from an adult with Crohn's disease.

The rearrangement joins TRBV5-1 to TRBJ2-3, with TRBD2 matching 9 bases. V trimming: 2 bases; J trimming: 0 bases; junction bases outside the gene matches: 1. Germline CDR1 and CDR2: SGHRS and YFSETQ. The CDR3 has 15 amino acids. CDR3 nucleotide sequence: TGCGCCAGCAGCTTTGCGGGAGGGAGCACAGATACGCAGTATTTT. This translates into CASSFAGGSTDTQYF.

The chain uses TRBV6-1 and TRBJ2-3; tentative D call: TRBD2 (5 bases). V was pared by 1 base and J by 4 bases, with 12 bases between. Germline-derived CDR1 and CDR2 are MNHNS and SASEGT. The CDR3 contains 15 residues. The CDR3 is CASSEGFVGADTQYF. DNA for the CDR3: TGTGCCAGCAGTGAAGGGTTCGTCGGGGCAGATACGCAGTATTTT.

The chain is built from TRBV11-1 and TRBJ2-7; maybe TRBD1 (6 bases). The CDR3 runs to 14 residues. CDR1 is SGHAT, CDR2 FQDESV, per germline (reference sequence). V shed 8 bases and J shed 7 bases, with 21 bases lying between them. The CDR3 protein is CASGRAQGVREQYF. The CDR3 DNA is TGTGCCAGCGGCCGGGCACAGGGCGTGCGGGAGCAGTACTTC. Drawing the rest from reference TRBV11-1 and TRBJ2-7, the complete variable domain is EAEVAQSPRYKITEKSQAVAFWCDPISGHATLYWYRQILGQGPELLVQFQDESVVDDSQLPKDRFSAERLKGVDSTLKIQPAELGDSAMYLCASGRAQGVREQYFGPGTRLTVT.

This clone has only one observation. The V and J genes are TRBV6-5 and TRBJ1-5, with 7 bases aligning to TRBD1. The J segment lost 2 bases and the V segment lost 6 bases, leaving 4 bases of the junction unmatched. Germline loops: CDR1 MNHEY, CDR2 SVGAGI. The CDR3 is made up of 14 amino acids. The CDR3 coding sequence is TGTGCCAGCAGCCGAACAGGGGGCAATCAGCCCCAGCATTTT. Encoded protein: CASSRTGGNQPQHF.

CDR3: CASSTQGGDTQYF. CDR3 coding DNA: TGTGCCAGCAGCACCCAGGGGGGCGATACGCAGTATTTT. V usage is TRBV7-9 and J usage is TRBJ2-3, with D possibly TRBD1 on 7 matching bases. The CDR3 length is 13 residues. Trimming cost V 5 bases and J 6 bases, with 12 bases left between them. CDR1 and CDR2 (germline): SEHNR, FQNEAQ (reference sequence).

V gene TRBV7-9 combines with J gene TRBJ1-3; TRBD1 is a possible D gene (5 bases). Germline values: CDR1 SEHNR, CDR2 FQNEAQ (reference sequence). CDR3 size: 16 residues. Trimming removed 4 bases from V and 5 bases from J, with 18 bases in between. Here the CDR3 DNA reads TGTGCCAGCAGCTCAACGAGCCAGGGCTTCAGAAACACCATATATTTT. It encodes CASSSTSQGFRNTIYF.

The chain carries TRBV5-6 and TRBJ1-1; 9 bases agree with TRBD1. The CDR3 spans 14 residues. Germline V gives CDR1 SGHDT, CDR2 YYEEEE. J was trimmed by 7 bases and V by 1 base; bases with no gene match: 5. The CDR3 protein is CASSLWDREIEAFF. The CDR3 DNA reads as TGTGCCAGCAGCTTGTGGGACAGGGAGATTGAAGCTTTCTTT.

V gene TRBV2 combines with J gene TRBJ2-7; D is unclear. The CDR3 is made up of 11 amino acids. Germline V lookup: CDR1 SNHLY, CDR2 FYNNEI. V lost 6 bases to trimming and J lost 4 bases, with 7 bases between them. For the CDR3, the DNA is TGTGCCAGCAGGCAGGCTTACGAGCAGTACTTC. It is translated as CASRQAYEQYF.

The CDR3 sequence: CASSWDRASSYNEQFF. The CDR3 nucleotides are TGTGCCAGCAGCTGGGACAGGGCAAGCTCCTACAATGAGCAGTTCTTC. The chain recombines TRBV5-4 with TRBJ2-1; TRBD1 matches 9 bases. The CDR3 spans 16 residues. Looked up from germline, CDR1 is SGHNT and CDR2 is YYREEE (reference sequence). V lost 3 bases to trimming and J lost 0 bases; unmatched junction nucleotides: 4. The full variable domain, in which reference TRBV5-4 and TRBJ2-1 provide the parts outside the CDR3, is ETGVTQSPTHLIKTRGQQVTLRCSSQSGHNTVSWYQQALGQGPQFIFQYYREEENGRGNFPPRFSGLQFPNYSSELNVNALELDDSALYLCASSWDRASSYNEQFFGPGTRLTVL.

The chain combines TRBV5-5 with TRBJ2-3; unclear D gene. The CDR3 has 12 residues. Germline V gene sequence: CDR1 SGHKS, CDR2 YYEKEE (reference sequence). V lost 3 bases, J lost 1 base, and 3 bases lay in between. The CDR3 loop is CASSSGTDTQYF. CDR3 nucleotides: TGTGCCAGCAGCTCGGGCACAGATACGCAGTATTTT.

In its sample, this clone was seen once. The chain joins TRBV5-1 to TRBJ1-2, with TRBD1 identical over 7 bases. Germline lookup yields CDR1 SGHRS and CDR2 YFSETQ. The V and J ends lost 4 bases and 5 bases, in that order; junction bases with no gene match: 8. The CDR3 is 14 residues long. The CDR3 nucleotides read TGCGCCAGCAGCATCGGACAGGCGGAATATGGCTACACCTTC. Translated, it gives CASSIGQAEYGYTF.

This chain joins TRBV10-1 and TRBJ2-1, with no clear D. The CDR3 has 13 residues. The V gene lost 3 bases and the J gene lost 5 bases, with 8 bases spanning the gap. CDR1 is WNHNN and CDR2 is SYGVQD in the germline V gene (reference sequence). In DNA, the CDR3 is TGCGCCAGCAGTGACCGACTCGACAATGAGCAGTTCTTC. This codes for CASSDRLDNEQFF.

This chain uses TRBV28 with TRBJ1-4; 10 bases line up with TRBD1. The length of the CDR3 is 17 residues. The germline gives CDR1 MDHEN, CDR2 SYDVKM. After removal of 2 bases from V and 5 bases from J, the junction contained 8 bases not matched to a gene. The CDR3 DNA sequence: TGTGCCAGCAGTTTACGGAGCTGGGACAGGGGAAATGAAAAACTGTTTTTT. Translating it yields CASSLRSWDRGNEKLFF.

The V gene is TRBV25-1, the J gene TRBJ2-2, with TRBD2 matching 9 bases. V lost 0 bases and J lost 1; bases outside the gene matches: 6. The CDR3 has 18 residues. In germline, CDR1 is MGHDK, CDR2 SYGVNS. The CDR3 region has the DNA TGTGCCAGCAGTGAATATAGCGGGAGAGGTCAGAACACCGGGGAGCTGTTTTTT. This encodes CASSEYSGRGQNTGELFF.

This clone was seen more than once but under ten times. The V call is TRBV28, the J call TRBJ1-1; the D gene is possibly TRBD1 (6 bases). The CDR3 runs 16 residues. Looked up from germline, CDR1 is MDHEN and CDR2 is SYDVKM. Trimming pared 6 bases from V and 3 bases from J, leaving 20 bases between. The chain's CDR3 is CASSPLGQTQDTEAFF. The CDR3 DNA reads TGTGCCAGCAGCCCCCTCGGACAGACGCAGGACACTGAAGCTTTCTTT.

The chain is built from TRBV6-6 and TRBJ2-2; D gene uncertain. Germline assignment: CDR1 MNHNY and CDR2 SVGAGI (reference sequence). This CDR3 region has 14 residues. V lost 7 bases and J 2 bases, leaving 11 bases between the germline ends. CDR3 region: CASKITTNTGELFF. The CDR3 nucleotides are TGTGCCAGCAAGATCACTACAAACACCGGGGAGCTGTTTTTT.

The chain couples TRBV4-1 to TRBJ2-6, with D unclear. Germline V CDR1 and CDR2: MGHRA, YSYEKL. V lost 0 bases, J lost 0 bases, and 15 bases lay in between. This CDR3 has 19 residues. The DNA of the CDR3 is TGCGCCAGCAGCCAAGATCTGGTGGGCGCCTACTCTGGGGCCAACGTCCTGACTTTC. Amino acids: CASSQDLVGAYSGANVLTF.

The rearrangement joins TRBV2 to TRBJ2-2; no definite D call. CDR3 length: 14 residues. Germline values: CDR1 SNHLY, CDR2 FYNNEI. The V and J ends lost 6 bases and 1 base respectively, with 9 bases between them. The CDR3 DNA sequence: TGTGCCAGCAGGTGGCGGCGGAACACCGGGGAGCTGTTTTTT. Translation gives CASRWRRNTGELFF.

This clone occurred once. The J gene is TRBJ2-3, the V gene TRBV5-1; D may be TRBD1 (6 bases). The CDR3 loop spans 16 amino acids. Germline CDR1 SGHRS, CDR2 YFSETQ. Trimming cost V 0 bases and J 0 bases, with 11 bases left between them. The DNA for the CDR3 is TGCGCCAGCAGCTTGGGGCAACAGGGCAGCACAGATACGCAGTATTTT. The encoded protein is CASSLGQQGSTDTQYF.

The chain recombines TRBV28 with TRBJ2-5; the D gene is possibly TRBD1 (5 bases). CDR3 length: 12 amino acids. The germline gives CDR1 MDHEN, CDR2 SYDVKM. Trimming left V 5 bases short and J 5 bases short, with 9 bases between. The CDR3 reads CASSQAGETQYF. For the CDR3, the DNA is TGTGCCAGCAGTCAGGCAGGGGAGACCCAGTACTTC.

The chain has TRBV5-8 and TRBJ2-3; 7 bases agree with TRBD2. Per germline, CDR1 SGHTS and CDR2 YDEGEE. This CDR3 is 16 amino acids long. With V trimmed by 0 bases and J by 1 base, 5 bases remained unmatched. This chain's CDR3 is CASSLERRGGTDTQYF. Here the CDR3 DNA reads TGTGCCAGCAGCTTGGAAAGACGGGGGGGCACAGATACGCAGTATTTT.